The 9 T cell receptor beta chains presented below share a single source sample, sequenced in a study of cytotoxic CD8 clonotypes in ibrutinib-treated CLL. The method was immunoSEQ multiplex PCR; TCRdb's version includes in-frame clones alone and lacks a portion of them. The profile shows just over 200,000 clones, 60% to 80% of them singletons. This sample comprised PBMCs, obtained after 12 months of ibrutinib treatment. The receptors shown here come from a human donor with chronic lymphocytic leukemia.

The chain joins TRBV29-1 to TRBJ1-6; TRBD1 aligns across 7 bases. Unmatched junction bases numbered 5, after V lost 4 bases and J lost 8 bases. This CDR3 is built from 13 residues. From germline, CDR1 is SQVTM and CDR2 ANQGSEA. CDR3 sequence (DNA): TGCAGCGTTGGGGACAGCGGGGATTCACCCCTCCACTTT. This codes for CSVGDSGDSPLHF.

The chain has TRBV21-1 and TRBJ1-5. TRBV21-1 is given as a pseudogene. The CDR3 is 14 amino acids. The CDR3 loop is CASGCLAWSQPQHF. The CDR3 bases are TGTGCCAGCGGTTGTTTGGCTTGGAGTCAGCCCCAGCATTTT.

The V gene is TRBV5-6, the J gene TRBJ2-7; 7 bases fit TRBD1. V dropped 4 bases and J dropped 3; count of bases not matched to a gene: 4. The CDR3 length is 13 residues. The germline gives CDR1 SGHDT, CDR2 YYEEEE. The CDR3 loop is CASSRRQGYEQYF. The CDR3 bases are TGTGCCAGCAGCCGTCGACAGGGCTACGAGCAGTACTTC.

This chain uses TRBV5-1 with TRBJ1-2, with D unresolved. This CDR3 contains 14 residues. V dropped 1 base and J dropped 1 base, with 8 bases sitting between them. Germline CDR1 and CDR2: SGHRS and YFSETQ. In nucleotides, the CDR3 is TGCGCCAGCAGCTTGATAGGGAATAACTATGGCTACACCTTC. Its translation: CASSLIGNNYGYTF. Supplemented by reference TRBV5-1 and TRBJ1-2, the full variable domain reads KAGVTQTPRYLIKTRGQQVTLSCSPISGHRSVSWYQQTPGQGLQFLFEYFSETQRNKGNFPGRFSGRQFSNSRSEMNVSTLELGDSALYLCASSLIGNNYGYTFGSGTRLTVV.

V and J are TRBV9 and TRBJ2-3; D might be TRBD2 (5 bases). The V end was cut by 4 bases, the J end by 1 base, with 10 bases between. This CDR3 has 14 amino acids. Germline V gene sequence: CDR1 SGDLS, CDR2 YYNGEE. CDR3 coding DNA: TGTGCCAGCAGCCTAGCCGGGGGCACAGATACGCAGTATTTT. This translates into CASSLAGGTDTQYF.

The chain couples TRBV6-1 to TRBJ1-1; no reliable D call. The germline V and J ends were trimmed by 1 base and 5 bases, with 8 bases remaining between them. Germline V CDR1 and CDR2: MNHNS, SASEGT. CDR3 size: 13 residues. The CDR3 reads CASSEDRRTEAFF. DNA of the CDR3: TGTGCCAGCAGTGAAGACAGAAGGACTGAAGCTTTCTTT.

This chain connects TRBV2 to TRBJ2-7; D call uncertain. The CDR3 is 14 residues long. Trimming left V 2 bases short and J 2 bases short, with 10 bases between. Germline CDR1 reads SNHLY; CDR2 reads FYNNEI. CDR3 region: CASSERAPPYEQYF. CDR3 coding DNA: TGTGCCAGCAGTGAAAGGGCGCCCCCCTACGAGCAGTACTTC.

This rearrangement joins TRBV16 to TRBJ2-1; 10 positions match TRBD2. The CDR3 is 15 amino acids. Trimming cost V 3 bases and J 5 bases; bases outside gene matches: 4. Germline loops: CDR1 KGHSY, CDR2 FQNENV. The DNA of the CDR3 is TGTGCCAGCAGCCAGGGGACTAGCGCGCACAATGAGCAGTTCTTC. This sequence encodes CASSQGTSAHNEQFF.

This sequence joins TRBV5-1 and TRBJ1-2, with 9 bases matching TRBD1. The CDR3 is made up of 17 amino acids. Unmatched junction bases numbered 18, after V lost 4 bases and J lost 8 bases. The V gene's germline CDR1 is SGHRS and CDR2 YFSETQ. Here the CDR3 reads CASSRQTGQGSLGGYTF. DNA for the CDR3: TGCGCCAGCAGCCGACAGACTGGACAGGGGTCGTTGGGGGGCTACACCTTC. The variable domain in full, completed from reference TRBV5-1 and TRBJ1-2, reads KAGVTQTPRYLIKTRGQQVTLSCSPISGHRSVSWYQQTPGQGLQFLFEYFSETQRNKGNFPGRFSGRQFSNSRSEMNVSTLELGDSALYLCASSRQTGQGSLGGYTFGSGTRLTVV.